A selection of T cell receptor beta chains follows, all from one sample in a study of CD8+CD57+ T cells in acquired aplastic anemia. Using its own MiXCR run on the reads, TCRdb lists one record per CDR3 protein. The sample yields about 220,000 distinct CDR3 sequences, almost 35% seen once. Material: sorted CD4+, CD8+, or CD8+CD57+ T cells (not recorded which) from PBMCs. The receptors stem from a human donor in good health, serving as a control. CDR3s include the opening cysteine and the closing phenylalanine or tryptophan. The D gene is left open where the match is weak. Size values are once, few and many counts, or a class for expanded clones, and some rows have none.

V	J	D	size	DNA	CDR3
TRBV30	TRBJ1-1	-	-	TGTGCCTGGAGTCGAGGGACAACGTACACTGAAGCTTTCTTT	CAWSRGTTYTEAFF
TRBV10-1	TRBJ1-3	-	-	TGCGCCAGCGTTGTGGTCCGGGGGGCTGGAAACACCATATATTTT	CASVVVRGAGNTIYF
TRBV19	TRBJ1-6	-	-	TGTGCCAGTCAGAAGGGGACTAATTCACCCCTCCACTTT	CASQKGTNSPLHF
TRBV5-1	TRBJ2-1	TRBD2	-	TGCGCCAGCAGCTACGGCCCGGCGGCGGGAGGGGAGCAGTTCTTC	CASSYGPAAGGEQFF
TRBV2	TRBJ1-6	-	-	TGTGCCAGCAGTGGGGGAGGCTATAATTCACCCCTCCACTTT	CASSGGGYNSPLHF
TRBV15	TRBJ1-5	-	-	TGTGCCACCAGCAGAGTAGGAGGCAATCAGCCCCAGCATTTT	CATSRVGGNQPQHF
TRBV7-9	TRBJ2-1	-	many	TGTGCCAGCAGCAAATTAGTCACCCTGTCCGATGAGCAGTTCTTC	CASSKLVTLSDEQFF
TRBV12-3/TRBV12-4	TRBJ2-2	-	-	TGTGCCAGCAGTTTACAGCGACTACCATTGGGGAACACCGGGGAGCTGTTTTTT	CASSLQRLPLGNTGELFF
TRBV6-1	TRBJ2-7	TRBD1	-	TGTGCCAGCAGGAGGACAGGGAGCCACTACGAGCAGTACTTC	CASRRTGSHYEQYF
TRBV12-5	TRBJ2-1	-	-	TGTGCTAGTGGTTTGGTATCGGGGCTACTTGTAAAGCCTCGGGGCAATGAGCAGTTCTTC	CASGLVSGLLVKPRGNEQFF
TRBV5-1	TRBJ1-2	-	many	TGCGCCAGCAGCTTGGAACACTCGGGCTACACCTTC	CASSLEHSGYTF
TRBV5-1	TRBJ1-1	-	few	TGCGCCAGCAGCTTGGTTGTGGGAAGTAACACTGAAGCTTTCTTT	CASSLVVGSNTEAFF
TRBV7-9	TRBJ1-3	-	few	TGTGCCGGCACCCCCCCCATCTACTCTGGAAACACCATATATTTT	CAGTPPIYSGNTIYF
TRBV2	TRBJ1-1	TRBD1	many	TGTGCCAGCAGCCAACAGGGGTTAGACACTGAAGCTTTCTTT	CASSQQGLDTEAFF
TRBV12-3/TRBV12-4	TRBJ2-5	-	many	TGTGCCAGCAGTTTGGAGGCGAGGGAGACCCAGTACTTC	CASSLEARETQYF
TRBV24-1	TRBJ2-1	TRBD1	many	TGTGCCACCAGTGATTGGGGGGACAGGGCAAATGAGCAGTTCTTC	CATSDWGDRANEQFF